This T cell receptor (beta chain) came from a study of TIL therapy for anti-PD-1-resistant metastatic lung cancer. Germline V gene data show CDR1 as SGDLS and CDR2 as YYNGEE. The CDR3 spans 13 residues. Trimming took 7 bases from V and 3 from J, leaving 10 bases between them. As for time point: pre-treatment sample, taken before nivolumab and TIL therapy. The libraries were made with immunoSEQ v3. Assay: immunoSEQ multiplex PCR; the TCRdb copy retains only in-frame clones and omits some. The sample consists of about 60,000 clones, about 69% of them appearing once. This clone has more than one count but fewer than ten.

The chain recombines TRBV9 with TRBJ2-2, with D possibly called TRBD1 or TRBD2 (5 bases each). This clonotype was sampled from a person between 30 and 79 years old with non-small cell lung cancer. Specimen: blood, collected at baseline. The CDR3 protein is CASGTQHTGELFF. The CDR3 coding sequence is TGTGCCAGCGGGACCCAGCACACCGGGGAGCTGTTTTTT.